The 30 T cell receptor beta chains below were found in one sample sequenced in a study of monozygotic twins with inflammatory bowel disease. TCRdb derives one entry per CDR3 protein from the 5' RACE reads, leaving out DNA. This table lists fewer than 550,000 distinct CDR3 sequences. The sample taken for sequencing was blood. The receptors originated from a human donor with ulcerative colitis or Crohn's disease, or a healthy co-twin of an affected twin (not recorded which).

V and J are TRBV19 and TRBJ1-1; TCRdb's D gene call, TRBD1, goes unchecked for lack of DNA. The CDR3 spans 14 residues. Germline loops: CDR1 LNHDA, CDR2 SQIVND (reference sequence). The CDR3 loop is CASRGDGLNTEAFF.

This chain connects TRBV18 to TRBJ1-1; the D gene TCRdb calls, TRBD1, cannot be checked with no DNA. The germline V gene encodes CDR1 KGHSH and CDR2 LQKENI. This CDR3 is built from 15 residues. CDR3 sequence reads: CASSLSRTGVDEAFF.

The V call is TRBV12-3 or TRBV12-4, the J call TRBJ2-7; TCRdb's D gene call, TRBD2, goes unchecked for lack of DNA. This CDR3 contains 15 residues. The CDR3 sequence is CASSSTGSSGYEQYF.

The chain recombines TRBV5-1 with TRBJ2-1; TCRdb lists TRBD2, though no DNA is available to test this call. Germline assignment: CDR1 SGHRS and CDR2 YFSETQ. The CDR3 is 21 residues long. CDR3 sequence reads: CASSSPVGASGGPISYNEQFF.

CDR3: CSARTSATYEQYF. J is TRBJ2-7 and V is TRBV20-1; TCRdb proposes TRBD2, but this gene call is untestable without DNA. The CDR3 is 13 residues long. Germline V CDR1 and CDR2: DFQATT, SNEGSKA (reference sequence).

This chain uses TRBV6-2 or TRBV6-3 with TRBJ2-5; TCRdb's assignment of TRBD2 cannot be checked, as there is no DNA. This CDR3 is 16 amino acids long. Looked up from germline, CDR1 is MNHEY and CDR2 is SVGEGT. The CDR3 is CASSYSLAAYQETQYF.

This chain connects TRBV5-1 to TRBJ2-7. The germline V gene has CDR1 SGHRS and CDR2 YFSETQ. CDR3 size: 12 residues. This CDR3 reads CASSEQVGEQYF.

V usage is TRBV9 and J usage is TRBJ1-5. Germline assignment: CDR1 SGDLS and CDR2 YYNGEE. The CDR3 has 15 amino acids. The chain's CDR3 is CASSAGTDSNQPQHF. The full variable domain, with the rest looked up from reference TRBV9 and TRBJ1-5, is DSGVTQTPKHLITATGQRVTLRCSPRSGDLSVYWYQQSLDQGLQFLIQYYNGEERAKGNILERFSAQQFPDLHSELNLSSLELGDSALYFCASSAGTDSNQPQHFGDGTRLSIL.

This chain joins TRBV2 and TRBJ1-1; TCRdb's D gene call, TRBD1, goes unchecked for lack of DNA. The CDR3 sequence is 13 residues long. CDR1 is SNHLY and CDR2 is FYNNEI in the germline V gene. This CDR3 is CAGGQNMNTEAFF.

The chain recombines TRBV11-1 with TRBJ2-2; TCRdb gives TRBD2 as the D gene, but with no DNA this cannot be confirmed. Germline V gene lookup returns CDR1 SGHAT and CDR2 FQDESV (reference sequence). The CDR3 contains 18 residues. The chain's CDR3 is CASSSSRLTSPNTGELFF.

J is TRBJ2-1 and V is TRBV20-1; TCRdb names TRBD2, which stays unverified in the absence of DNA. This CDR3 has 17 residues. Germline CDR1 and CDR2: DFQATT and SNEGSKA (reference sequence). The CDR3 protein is CSARASYSGRANNEQFF.

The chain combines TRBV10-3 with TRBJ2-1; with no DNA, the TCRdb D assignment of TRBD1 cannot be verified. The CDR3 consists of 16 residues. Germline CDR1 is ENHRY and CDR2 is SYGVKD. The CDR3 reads CAISETSGQPNNEQFF.

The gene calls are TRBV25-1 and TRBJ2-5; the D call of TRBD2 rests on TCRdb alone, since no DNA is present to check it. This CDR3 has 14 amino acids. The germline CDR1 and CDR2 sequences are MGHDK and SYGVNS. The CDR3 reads CASSSSGRYETQYF.

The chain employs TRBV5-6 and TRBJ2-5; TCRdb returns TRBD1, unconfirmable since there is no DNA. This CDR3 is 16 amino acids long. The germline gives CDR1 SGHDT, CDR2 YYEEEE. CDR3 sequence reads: CASSLPGTVDVETQYF.

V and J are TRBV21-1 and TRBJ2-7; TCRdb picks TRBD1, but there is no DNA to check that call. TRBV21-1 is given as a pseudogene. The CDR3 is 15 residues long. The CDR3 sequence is CASSKGPGQGCEQYF.

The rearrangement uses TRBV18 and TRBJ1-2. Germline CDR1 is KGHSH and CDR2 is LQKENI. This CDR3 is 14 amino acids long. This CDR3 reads CASSPPGGLDGYTF. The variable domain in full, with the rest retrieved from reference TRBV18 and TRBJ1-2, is NAGVMQNPRHLVRRRGQEARLRCSPMKGHSHVYWYRQLPEEGLKFMVYLQKENIIDESGMPKERFSAEFPKEGPSILRIQQVVRGDSAAYFCASSPPGGLDGYTFGSGTRLTVV.

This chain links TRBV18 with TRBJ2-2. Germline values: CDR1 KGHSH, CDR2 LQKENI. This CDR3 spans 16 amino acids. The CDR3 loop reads CASSLSTDANTGELFF.

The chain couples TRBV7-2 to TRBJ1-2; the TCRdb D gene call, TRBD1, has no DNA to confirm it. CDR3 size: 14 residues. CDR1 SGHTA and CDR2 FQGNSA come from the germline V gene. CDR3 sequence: CASRGGERYYGYTF.

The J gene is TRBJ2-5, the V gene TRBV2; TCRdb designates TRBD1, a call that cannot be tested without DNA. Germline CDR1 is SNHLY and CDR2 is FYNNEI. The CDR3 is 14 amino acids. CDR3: CASTRPGVGETQYF.

The CDR3 sequence is CASSLKGAGNTEAFF. The chain recombines TRBV12-3 or TRBV12-4 with TRBJ1-1; absent DNA, TCRdb's TRBD1 call cannot be checked. The CDR3 consists of 15 residues.

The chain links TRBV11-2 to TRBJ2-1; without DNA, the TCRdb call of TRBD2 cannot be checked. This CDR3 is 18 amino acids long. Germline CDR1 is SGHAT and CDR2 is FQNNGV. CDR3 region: CASSLDPGRRLGYNEQFF.

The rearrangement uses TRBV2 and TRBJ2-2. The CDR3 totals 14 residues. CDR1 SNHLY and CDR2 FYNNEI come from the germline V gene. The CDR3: CASSENRETGELFF. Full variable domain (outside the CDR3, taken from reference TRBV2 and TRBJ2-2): EPEVTQTPSHQVTQMGQEVILRCVPISNHLYFYWYRQILGQKVEFLVSFYNNEISEKSEIFDDQFSVERPDGSNFTLKIRSTKLEDSAMYFCASSENRETGELFFGEGSRLTVL.

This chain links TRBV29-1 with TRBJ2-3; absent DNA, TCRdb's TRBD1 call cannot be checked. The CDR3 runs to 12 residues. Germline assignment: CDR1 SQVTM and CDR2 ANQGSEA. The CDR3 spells CSVRGNTDTQYF.

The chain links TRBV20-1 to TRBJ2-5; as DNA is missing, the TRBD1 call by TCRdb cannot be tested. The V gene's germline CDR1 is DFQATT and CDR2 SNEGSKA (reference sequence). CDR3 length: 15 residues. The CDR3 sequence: CSAGRVGDYQETQYF.

The CDR3 loop reads CSAREVAREQYF. V is TRBV20-1 and J is TRBJ2-7; the D gene TCRdb calls, TRBD1, cannot be checked with no DNA. The CDR3 spans 12 residues. Germline assignment: CDR1 DFQATT and CDR2 SNEGSKA (reference sequence).

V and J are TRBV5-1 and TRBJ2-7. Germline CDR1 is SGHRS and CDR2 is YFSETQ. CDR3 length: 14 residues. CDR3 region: CASSFGQGVLEQYF.

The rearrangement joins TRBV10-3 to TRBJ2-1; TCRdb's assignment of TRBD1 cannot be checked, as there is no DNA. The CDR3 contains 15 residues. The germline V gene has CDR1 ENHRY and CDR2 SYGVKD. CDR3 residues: CAISRDAGSYNEQFF.

This CDR3 is CAWSQGRSNQPQHF. The chain has TRBV30 and TRBJ1-5; TCRdb's D gene call, TRBD1, goes unchecked for lack of DNA. Germline CDR1 is GTSNPN and CDR2 is SVGIG (reference sequence). The CDR3 is 14 amino acids. Complete variable domain (other parts from reference TRBV30 and TRBJ1-5): SQTIHQWPATLVQPVGSPLSLECTVEGTSNPNLYWYRQAAGRGLQLLFYSVGIGQISSEVPQNLSASRPQDRQFILSSKKLLLSDSGFYLCAWSQGRSNQPQHFGDGTRLSIL.

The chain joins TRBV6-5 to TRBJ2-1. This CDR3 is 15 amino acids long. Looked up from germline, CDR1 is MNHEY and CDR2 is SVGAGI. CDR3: CASSYDRPYYNEQFF.

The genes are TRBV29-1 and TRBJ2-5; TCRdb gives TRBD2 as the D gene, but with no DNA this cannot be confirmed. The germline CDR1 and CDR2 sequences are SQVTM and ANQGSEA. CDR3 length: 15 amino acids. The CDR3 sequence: CSTGDGLAWGETQYF.